The rows below give T cell receptor beta chains drawn from one sample of a study of Graves' ophthalmopathy and Graves' hyperthyroidism. TCRdb reanalysed the multiplex PCR reads using MiXCR and keeps one entry per CDR3 protein. The sample has more than 550,000 distinct CDR3 sequences; about 38% are singletons. The specimen was peripheral blood. The source of these receptors is an adult man with Graves' ophthalmopathy. CDR3s include the opening cysteine and the closing phenylalanine or tryptophan. Fields, in order: CDR3 protein, CDR3 DNA, clone size, J gene, D gene, V gene. The D gene is left open where the match is weak. Expanded clones are given a class, and other clones once, few, many or no size at all.

cdr3_aa: CAWSVEGQEAFF; cdr3_nt: TGTGCCTGGAGTGTGGAGGGACAGGAAGCTTTCTTT; clone_size: -; j_call: TRBJ1-1; d_call: TRBD1; v_call: TRBV30
cdr3_aa: CSVGQGANTEAFF; cdr3_nt: TGCAGCGTTGGGCAGGGGGCGAACACTGAAGCTTTCTTT; clone_size: -; j_call: TRBJ1-1; d_call: TRBD1; v_call: TRBV29-1
cdr3_aa: CGGSPETQYF; cdr3_nt: TGCGGGGGCAGCCCAGAGACCCAGTACTTC; clone_size: -; j_call: TRBJ2-5; d_call: -; v_call: TRBV29-1
cdr3_aa: CASSSSTDYQPQHF; cdr3_nt: TGTGCCAGCTCCTCTAGTACGGACTATCAGCCCCAGCATTTT; clone_size: once; j_call: TRBJ1-5; d_call: -; v_call: TRBV6-4
cdr3_aa: CASSEPGLAANVLTF; cdr3_nt: TGCGCCAGCAGTGAACCGGGACTAGCGGCCAACGTCCTGACTTTC; clone_size: once; j_call: TRBJ2-6; d_call: TRBD2; v_call: TRBV6-6
cdr3_aa: CASSAGTGGPYEQYF; cdr3_nt: TGTGCTAGCAGCGCCGGGACAGGGGGCCCCTACGAGCAGTACTTC; clone_size: many; j_call: TRBJ2-7; d_call: TRBD1; v_call: TRBV7-7
cdr3_aa: CASDHYEQYF; cdr3_nt: TGTGCCAGTGACCACTACGAGCAGTACTTC; clone_size: many; j_call: TRBJ2-7; d_call: -; v_call: TRBV6-4
cdr3_aa: CASRDRVMNTEAFF; cdr3_nt: TGTGCCAGCAGGGACAGGGTAATGAACACTGAAGCTTTCTTT; clone_size: -; j_call: TRBJ1-1; d_call: TRBD1; v_call: TRBV12-3/TRBV12-4
cdr3_aa: CASGLNLGEQYF; cdr3_nt: TGTGCTAGTGGTCTTAATTTAGGCGAGCAGTACTTC; clone_size: -; j_call: TRBJ2-7; d_call: -; v_call: TRBV12-5
cdr3_aa: CSVLVGSLNTEAFF; cdr3_nt: TGCAGCGTCCTGGTTGGGAGTCTCAACACTGAAGCTTTCTTT; clone_size: -; j_call: TRBJ1-1; d_call: -; v_call: TRBV29-1
cdr3_aa: CASSSGQGAHYEQYF; cdr3_nt: TGTGCCAGCAGCTCGGGTCAGGGGGCTCACTACGAGCAGTACTTC; clone_size: many; j_call: TRBJ2-7; d_call: TRBD1; v_call: TRBV7-2
cdr3_aa: CASSVGGAPGETQYF; cdr3_nt: TGTGCCAGCAGCGTCGGGGGGGCCCCAGGAGAGACCCAGTACTTC; clone_size: many; j_call: TRBJ2-5; d_call: TRBD2; v_call: TRBV7-2
cdr3_aa: CASRSGRRADWALHF; cdr3_nt: TGCGCCAGCAGATCAGGGAGGAGGGCAGATTGGGCCCTCCACTTT; clone_size: many; j_call: TRBJ1-6; d_call: -; v_call: TRBV4-1
cdr3_aa: CASSPLTGGNHQPQHF; cdr3_nt: TGTGCCAGCAGCCCGTTGACAGGGGGCAATCATCAGCCCCAGCATTTT; clone_size: many; j_call: TRBJ1-5; d_call: TRBD1; v_call: TRBV7-8
cdr3_aa: CSAEDTSTGELFF; cdr3_nt: TGCAGTGCTGAGGACACATCGACCGGGGAGCTGTTTTTT; clone_size: many; j_call: TRBJ2-2; d_call: -; v_call: TRBV20-1
cdr3_aa: CASKNRGRNTEAFF; cdr3_nt: TGTGCCAGCAAAAACAGGGGCAGGAACACTGAAGCTTTCTTT; clone_size: few; j_call: TRBJ1-1; d_call: TRBD1; v_call: TRBV3-1
cdr3_aa: CASSYAGDGAYEQYF; cdr3_nt: TGTGCCAGCAGTTACGCAGGGGATGGGGCCTACGAGCAGTACTTC; clone_size: -; j_call: TRBJ2-7; d_call: -; v_call: TRBV6-5
cdr3_aa: CATSRVVQREKLFF; cdr3_nt: TGTGCCACCAGCAGAGTGGTACAGAGGGAAAAACTGTTTTTT; clone_size: many; j_call: TRBJ1-4; d_call: -; v_call: TRBV15
cdr3_aa: CASSPRTANTEAFF; cdr3_nt: TGCGCCAGCAGTCCCCGGACAGCGAACACTGAAGCTTTCTTT; clone_size: -; j_call: TRBJ1-1; d_call: -; v_call: TRBV7-9
cdr3_aa: CASSEPGTANSPLHF; cdr3_nt: TGTGCCAGCAGCGAACCCGGGACAGCTAATTCACCCCTCCACTTT; clone_size: few; j_call: TRBJ1-6; d_call: TRBD1; v_call: TRBV9
cdr3_aa: CASSLTGDGWETQYF; cdr3_nt: TGTGCCAGCAGCTTAACAGGCGATGGGTGGGAGACCCAGTACTTC; clone_size: many; j_call: TRBJ2-5; d_call: -; v_call: TRBV7-6
cdr3_aa: CSAGDRALSNEKLSF; cdr3_nt: TGCAGCGCGGGGGACAGGGCGCTTTCTAATGAAAAACTGTCTTTT; clone_size: -; j_call: TRBJ1-4; d_call: TRBD1; v_call: TRBV29-1
cdr3_aa: CASRSGGTEAFF; cdr3_nt: TGTGCCAGCAGGTCAGGGGGCACTGAAGCTTTCTTT; clone_size: few; j_call: TRBJ1-1; d_call: TRBD1; v_call: TRBV9